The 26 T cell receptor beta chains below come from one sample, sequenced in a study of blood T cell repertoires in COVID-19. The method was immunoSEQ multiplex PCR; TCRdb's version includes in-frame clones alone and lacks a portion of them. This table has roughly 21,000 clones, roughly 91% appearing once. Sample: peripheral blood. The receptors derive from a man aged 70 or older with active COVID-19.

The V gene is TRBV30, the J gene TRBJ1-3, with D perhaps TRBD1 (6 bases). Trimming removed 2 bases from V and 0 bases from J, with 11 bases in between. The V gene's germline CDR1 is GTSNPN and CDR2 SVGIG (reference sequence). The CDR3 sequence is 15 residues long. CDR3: CAWSMGALSGNTIYF. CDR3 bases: TGTGCCTGGAGTATGGGGGCTCTCTCTGGAAACACCATATATTTT.

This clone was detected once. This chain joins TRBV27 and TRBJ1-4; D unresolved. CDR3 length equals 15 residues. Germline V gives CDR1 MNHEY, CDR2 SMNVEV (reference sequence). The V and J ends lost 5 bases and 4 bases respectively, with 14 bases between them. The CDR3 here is CASSPREFRNEKLFF. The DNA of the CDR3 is TGTGCCAGCAGTCCGCGGGAATTTCGTAATGAAAAACTGTTTTTT.

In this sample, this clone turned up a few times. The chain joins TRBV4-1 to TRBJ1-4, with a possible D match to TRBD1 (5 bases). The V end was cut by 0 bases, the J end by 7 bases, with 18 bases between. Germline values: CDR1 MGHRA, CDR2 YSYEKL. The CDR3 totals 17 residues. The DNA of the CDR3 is TGCGCCAGCAGCCAAGATTTTTTTGGGGCCGTGGGTGAAAAACTGTTTTTT. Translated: CASSQDFFGAVGEKLFF.

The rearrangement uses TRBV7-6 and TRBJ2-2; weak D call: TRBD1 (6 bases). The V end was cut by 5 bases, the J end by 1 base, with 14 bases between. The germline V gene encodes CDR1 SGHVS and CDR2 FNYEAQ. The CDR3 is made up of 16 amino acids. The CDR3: CASSQITGKNTGELFF. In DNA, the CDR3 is TGTGCCAGCAGCCAAATAACAGGGAAGAACACCGGGGAGCTGTTTTTT.

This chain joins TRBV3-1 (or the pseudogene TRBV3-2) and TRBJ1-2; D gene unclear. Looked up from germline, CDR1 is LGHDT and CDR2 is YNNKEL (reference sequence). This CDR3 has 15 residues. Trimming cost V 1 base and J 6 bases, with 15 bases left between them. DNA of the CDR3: TGTGCCAGCAGCCAAGTCGCATTTCTATCAAATGGCTACACCTTC. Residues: CASSQVAFLSNGYTF.

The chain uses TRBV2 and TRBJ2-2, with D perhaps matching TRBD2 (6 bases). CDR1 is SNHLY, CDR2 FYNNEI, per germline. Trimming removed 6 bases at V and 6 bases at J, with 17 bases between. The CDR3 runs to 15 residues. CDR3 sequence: CASSYLTSLSGELFF. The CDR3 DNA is TGTGCCAGCAGCTACCTCACTAGCCTGTCCGGGGAGCTGTTTTTT.

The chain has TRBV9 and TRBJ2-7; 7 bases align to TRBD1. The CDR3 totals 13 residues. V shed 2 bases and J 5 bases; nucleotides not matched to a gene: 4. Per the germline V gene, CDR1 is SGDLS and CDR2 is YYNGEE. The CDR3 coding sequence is TGTGCCAGCAGCGTGAACAGGGGTGACGAGCAGTACTTC. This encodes CASSVNRGDEQYF.

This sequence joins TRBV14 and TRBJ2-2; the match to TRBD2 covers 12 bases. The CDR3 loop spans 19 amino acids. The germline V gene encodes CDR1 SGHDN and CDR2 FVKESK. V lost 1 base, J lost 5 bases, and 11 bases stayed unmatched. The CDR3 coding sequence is TGTGCCAGCAGCCAAGTCATACCTAGCGGGGGGGCGCGAACCGGGGAGCTGTTTTTT. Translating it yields CASSQVIPSGGARTGELFF.

The CDR3 spells CASSFGTDTSTDTQYF. In nucleotides, the CDR3 is TGTGCCAGCAGCTTCGGGACAGATACAAGCACAGATACGCAGTATTTT. The chain combines TRBV5-6 with TRBJ2-3, with TRBD1 matching over 7 bases. The CDR3 totals 16 residues. Germline CDR1 reads SGHDT; CDR2 reads YYEEEE. Unmatched junction bases numbered 6, after V lost 2 bases and J lost 0 bases.

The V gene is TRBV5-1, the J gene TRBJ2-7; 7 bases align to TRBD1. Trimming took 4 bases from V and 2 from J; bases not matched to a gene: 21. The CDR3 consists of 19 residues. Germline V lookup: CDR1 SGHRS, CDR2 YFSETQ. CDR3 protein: CASSHHRSSRDRRPYEQYF. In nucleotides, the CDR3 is TGCGCCAGCAGCCACCATCGATCCTCACGGGACAGAAGGCCCTACGAGCAGTACTTC.

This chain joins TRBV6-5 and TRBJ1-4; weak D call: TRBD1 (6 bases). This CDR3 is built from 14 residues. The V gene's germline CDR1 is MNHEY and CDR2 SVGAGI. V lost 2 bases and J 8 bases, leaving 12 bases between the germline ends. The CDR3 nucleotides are TGTGCCAGCAGTTACGGGGGGGGGCGAGAAAAACTGTTTTTT. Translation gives CASSYGGGREKLFF.

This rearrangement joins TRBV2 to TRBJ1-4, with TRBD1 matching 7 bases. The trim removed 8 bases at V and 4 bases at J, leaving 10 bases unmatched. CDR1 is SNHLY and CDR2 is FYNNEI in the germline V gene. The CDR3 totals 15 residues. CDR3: CASALQGPHNEKLFF. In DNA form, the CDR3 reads TGTGCCAGCGCACTACAGGGGCCCCATAATGAAAAACTGTTTTTT.

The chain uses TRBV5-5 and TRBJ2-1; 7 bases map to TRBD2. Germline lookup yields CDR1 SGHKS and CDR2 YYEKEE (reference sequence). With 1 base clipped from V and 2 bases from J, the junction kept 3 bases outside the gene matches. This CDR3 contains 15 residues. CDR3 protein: CASSLQRDPYNEQFF. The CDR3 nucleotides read TGTGCCAGCAGCTTGCAGCGGGACCCCTACAATGAGCAGTTCTTC.

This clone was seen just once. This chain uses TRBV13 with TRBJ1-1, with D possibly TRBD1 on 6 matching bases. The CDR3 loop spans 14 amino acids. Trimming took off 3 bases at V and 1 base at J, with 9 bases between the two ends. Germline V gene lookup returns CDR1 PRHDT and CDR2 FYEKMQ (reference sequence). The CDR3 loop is CASSLDRGNTEAFF. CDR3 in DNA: TGTGCCAGCAGCTTGGACAGAGGGAACACTGAAGCTTTCTTT.

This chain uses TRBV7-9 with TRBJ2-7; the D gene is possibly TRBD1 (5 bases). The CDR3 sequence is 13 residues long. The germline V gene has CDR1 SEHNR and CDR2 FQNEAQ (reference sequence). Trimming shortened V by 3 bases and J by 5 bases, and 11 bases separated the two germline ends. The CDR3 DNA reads TGTGCCAGCAGCTTTTTGGTAGGGGACGAGCAGTACTTC. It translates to CASSFLVGDEQYF.

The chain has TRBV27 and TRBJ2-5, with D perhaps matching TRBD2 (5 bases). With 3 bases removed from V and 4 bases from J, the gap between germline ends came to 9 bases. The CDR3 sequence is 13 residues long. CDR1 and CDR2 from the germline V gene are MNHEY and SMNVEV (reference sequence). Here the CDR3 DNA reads TGTGCCAGCAGTTTGAGGGTAGGAGAGACCCAGTACTTC. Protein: CASSLRVGETQYF.

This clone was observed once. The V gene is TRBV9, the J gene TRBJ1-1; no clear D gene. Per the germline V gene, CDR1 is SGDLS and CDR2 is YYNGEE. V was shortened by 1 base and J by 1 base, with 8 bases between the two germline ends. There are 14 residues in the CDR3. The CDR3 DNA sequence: TGTGCCAGCAGCGTATCAAATCAGAACACTGAAGCTTTCTTT. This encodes CASSVSNQNTEAFF.

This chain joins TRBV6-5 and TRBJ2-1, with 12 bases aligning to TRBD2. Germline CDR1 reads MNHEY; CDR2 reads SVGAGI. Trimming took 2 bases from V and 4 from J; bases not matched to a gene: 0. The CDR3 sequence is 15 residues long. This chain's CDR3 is CASSYTSGGYNEQFF. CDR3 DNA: TGTGCCAGCAGTTACACTAGCGGGGGGTACAATGAGCAGTTCTTC.

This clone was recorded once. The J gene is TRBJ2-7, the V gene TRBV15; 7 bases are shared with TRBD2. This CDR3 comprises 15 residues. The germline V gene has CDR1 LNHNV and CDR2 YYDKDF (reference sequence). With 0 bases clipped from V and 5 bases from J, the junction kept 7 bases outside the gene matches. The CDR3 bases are TGTGCCACCAGCAGAGATTCGCGGGGGTTCCACGAGCAGTACTTC. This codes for CATSRDSRGFHEQYF.

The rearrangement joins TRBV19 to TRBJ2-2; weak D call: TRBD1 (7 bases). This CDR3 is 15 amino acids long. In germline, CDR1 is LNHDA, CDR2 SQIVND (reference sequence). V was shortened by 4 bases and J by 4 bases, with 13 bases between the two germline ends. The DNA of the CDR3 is TGTGCCAGTAGTACCCGACAGGGAGGCACCGGGGAGCTGTTTTTT. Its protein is CASSTRQGGTGELFF.

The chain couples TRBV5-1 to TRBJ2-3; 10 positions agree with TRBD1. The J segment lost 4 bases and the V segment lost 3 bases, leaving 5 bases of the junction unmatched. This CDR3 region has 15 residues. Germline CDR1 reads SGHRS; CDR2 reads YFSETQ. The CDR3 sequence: CASSYGTGEPDTQYF. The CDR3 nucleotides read TGCGCCAGCAGCTATGGGACAGGGGAGCCAGATACGCAGTATTTT.

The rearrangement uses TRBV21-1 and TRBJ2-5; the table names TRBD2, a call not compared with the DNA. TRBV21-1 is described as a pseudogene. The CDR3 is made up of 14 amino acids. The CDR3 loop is CASSKEEPSETQYF. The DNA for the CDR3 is TGTGCCAGCAGCAAAGAGGAGCCCTCGGAGACCCAGTACTTC.

CDR3 in DNA: TGTGCCAGTAGTACAGGGACTAGCGAATTAAATGAGCAGTTCTTC. It specifies CASSTGTSELNEQFF. The rearrangement links TRBV19 to TRBJ2-1; TRBD2 matches 10 bases. CDR1 and CDR2 from the germline V gene are LNHDA and SQIVND (reference sequence). Unmatched junction bases numbered 7, after V lost 4 bases and J lost 7 bases. The CDR3 loop spans 15 amino acids.

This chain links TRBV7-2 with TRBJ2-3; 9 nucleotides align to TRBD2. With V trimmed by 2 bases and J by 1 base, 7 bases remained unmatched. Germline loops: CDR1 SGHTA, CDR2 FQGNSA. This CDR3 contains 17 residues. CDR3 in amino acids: CASSLWGSGSGTDTQYF. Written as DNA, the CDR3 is TGTGCCAGCAGCTTATGGGGTAGCGGGAGTGGCACAGATACGCAGTATTTT.

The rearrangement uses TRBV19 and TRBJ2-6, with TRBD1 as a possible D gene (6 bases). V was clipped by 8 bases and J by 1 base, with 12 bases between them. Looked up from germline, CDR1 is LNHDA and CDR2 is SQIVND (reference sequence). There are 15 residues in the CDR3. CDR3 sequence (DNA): TGTGCCAGTTCCGGGACAAGGTCTGGGGCCAACGTCCTGACTTTC. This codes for CASSGTRSGANVLTF.

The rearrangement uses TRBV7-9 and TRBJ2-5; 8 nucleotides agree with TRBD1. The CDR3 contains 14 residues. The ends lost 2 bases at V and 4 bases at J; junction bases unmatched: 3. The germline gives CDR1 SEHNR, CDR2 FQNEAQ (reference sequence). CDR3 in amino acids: CASSLSTGVETQYF. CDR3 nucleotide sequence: TGTGCCAGCAGCTTATCGACAGGGGTAGAGACCCAGTACTTC.